The clone carrying this T cell receptor (beta chain) was picked up one time. Its target is not known. The data belong to a study of T cell clonotyping in hematopoietic cell transplantation. Whole-study context: Recipients' pretransplant samples followed cytoreduction.

Assay used: immunoSEQ multiplex PCR; TCRdb lists only in-frame clones, some missing. Among some 30,000 clones listed, around 80% were seen once. Points from the study as a whole: Pathologically expanded recipient clonotypes increased progressively from day 30 to day 180 as diversity fell.

Noted time point: recipient sample about 28 days before transplant, after cytoreduction. The TCR comes from a woman aged 25-40 years with chronic myeloid leukemia. Some clones in this sample may be carry-over from other donors' samples. The sample here was peripheral blood mononuclear cells, taken before stem cell transplant.

CDR3 nucleotide sequence: TGTGCCAGCAGACCTAACAGGGAGAACACTGAAGCTTTCTTT. It encodes CASRPNRENTEAFF. The V gene is TRBV11-1, the J gene TRBJ1-1; TRBD1 might be the D (6 bases). The CDR3 consists of 14 residues. V was clipped by 6 bases and J by 1 base, with 12 bases between them. Germline-derived CDR1 and CDR2 are SGHAT and FQDESV (reference sequence).